This TCR beta chain is from a study of control samples from healthy donors and cancer patients. Only in-frame clones appear in the TCRdb table, and some are missing; sequencing was by immunoSEQ multiplex PCR. The sample has more than 95,000 clones, 70% to 90% seen once; the top ten hold less than 3%. V lost 4 bases and J lost 3; bases outside the gene matches: 8. This CDR3 is built from 15 residues. From germline, CDR1 is MNHEY and CDR2 SVGEGT. The specimen sequenced was blood. The receptor's source is a woman between 65 and 79 years old in good health. The rearrangement uses TRBV6-2 or TRBV6-3 and TRBJ2-5; 7 bases match TRBD1. CDR3 sequence: CASSWSLGTEETQYF. CDR3 in DNA: TGTGCCAGCAGTTGGAGTCTCGGGACAGAAGAGACCCAGTACTTC.